The next 19 T cell receptor beta chains were all read from a single sample in a study of cytomegalovirus exposure and HLA in healthy donors. 13 Jbeta primers and 60 Vbeta primers were used for the PCR. Some clones are missing from TCRdb's copy, which holds only in-frame ones; the method was immunoSEQ multiplex PCR. The repertoire includes roughly 100,000 clones, 65% to 85% of them detected once, and about 5.7% sits in the top ten. Sequencing used PBMCs. The receptors were gathered from a male donor in good health and CMV-seronegative.

The chain carries TRBV9 and TRBJ2-5; D gene ambiguous. The germline CDR1 and CDR2 sequences are SGDLS and YYNGEE. Trimming cost V 2 bases and J 2 bases, with 7 bases left between them. The length of the CDR3 is 13 residues. CDR3 sequence reads: CASSVRVQETQYF. The CDR3 nucleotides read TGTGCCAGCAGCGTCCGGGTTCAAGAGACCCAGTACTTC.

The chain uses TRBV5-1 and TRBJ2-1, with TRBD2 matching 10 bases. The ends lost 4 bases at V and 0 bases at J; junction bases unmatched: 7. Looked up from germline, CDR1 is SGHRS and CDR2 is YFSETQ. There are 17 residues in the CDR3. The CDR3 here is CASSPGLASSSYNEQFF. DNA for the CDR3: TGCGCCAGCAGCCCGGGACTAGCGTCGAGCTCCTACAATGAGCAGTTCTTC. Together with reference TRBV5-1 and TRBJ2-1, the CDR3 gives the full variable domain: KAGVTQTPRYLIKTRGQQVTLSCSPISGHRSVSWYQQTPGQGLQFLFEYFSETQRNKGNFPGRFSGRQFSNSRSEMNVSTLELGDSALYLCASSPGLASSSYNEQFFGPGTRLTVL.

The gene calls are TRBV5-6 and TRBJ1-5, with TRBD1 identical over 11 bases. The germline CDR1 and CDR2 sequences are SGHDT and YYEEEE. CDR3 length equals 18 residues. V gave up 6 bases and J gave up 4 bases; unmatched junction bases: 15. The CDR3 reads CASTPLRDRGIVNQPQHF. Here the CDR3 DNA reads TGTGCCAGCACCCCCCTCCGGGACAGGGGGATAGTAAATCAGCCCCAGCATTTT.

This sequence joins TRBV27 and TRBJ1-1, with a weak D call TRBD1 (6 bases). The CDR3 runs 14 residues. Deletions cut 3 bases from V and 1 base from J, with 9 bases between. Germline assignment: CDR1 MNHEY and CDR2 SMNVEV (reference sequence). In DNA, the CDR3 is TGTGCCAGCAGTTTTAACAGGGCGAACACTGAAGCTTTCTTT. Encoded protein: CASSFNRANTEAFF.

This clone occurred a few times. V is TRBV7-2 and J is TRBJ1-5, with unresolved D. Between the trimmed V and J ends, which lost 4 bases and 3 bases, there was a span of 4 bases. CDR3 size: 12 residues. The V gene's germline CDR1 is SGHTA and CDR2 FQGNSA. The CDR3 sequence: CASSSFNQPQHF. DNA of the CDR3: TGTGCCAGCAGCTCCTTCAATCAGCCCCAGCATTTT.

The chain has TRBV27 and TRBJ2-1; 7 nucleotides match TRBD2. CDR1 is MNHEY and CDR2 is SMNVEV in the germline V gene (reference sequence). Trimming at V came to 7 bases and at J to 9 bases, leaving 12 bases not matched to a gene. The CDR3 covers 14 residues. This chain's CDR3 is CASTPRDYRGEQFF. In nucleotides, the CDR3 is TGTGCCAGCACCCCGAGGGACTATCGCGGTGAGCAGTTCTTC.

With regard to this clone: A read error may explain this, as a much larger clone is one base away. The chain combines TRBV6-4 with TRBJ2-3, with a weak D call TRBD1 (6 bases). Germline loops: CDR1 MRHNA, CDR2 SNTAGT. V was cut by 4 bases and J by 6 bases, with 14 bases left in between. CDR3 length equals 14 residues. DNA for the CDR3: TGTGCCAGCAGTGGGACAGACAGGCCGGATACGCAGTATTTT. Translation: CASSGTDRPDTQYF.

The chain uses TRBV2 and TRBJ2-7, with 10 bases lining up with TRBD2. Germline assignment: CDR1 SNHLY and CDR2 FYNNEI. The CDR3 sequence is 12 residues long. V trimming: 8 bases; J trimming: 5 bases; junction bases outside the gene matches: 3. The CDR3: CASSGLANEQYF. DNA for the CDR3: TGTGCCAGCTCGGGACTAGCGAACGAGCAGTACTTC.

The chain combines TRBV7-9 with TRBJ1-3; weak D call: TRBD1 (5 bases). The V and J ends lost 2 bases and 5 bases respectively, with 13 bases between them. The CDR3 consists of 15 residues. In germline, CDR1 is SEHNR, CDR2 FQNEAQ (reference sequence). In DNA, the CDR3 is TGTGCCAGCAGCTTACCGGCAGGGCAGCGAAACACCATATATTTT. It codes for CASSLPAGQRNTIYF. The full variable domain, in which reference TRBV7-9 and TRBJ1-3 provide the parts outside the CDR3, is DTGVSQNPRHKITKRGQNVTFRCDPISEHNRLYWYRQTLGQGPEFLTYFQNEAQLEKSRLLSDRFSAERPKGSFSTLEIQRTEQGDSAMYLCASSLPAGQRNTIYFGEGSWLTVV.

The chain is built from TRBV10-3 and TRBJ1-4; D might be TRBD1 (5 bases). Germline assignment: CDR1 ENHRY and CDR2 SYGVKD. Trimming shortened V by 0 bases and J by 8 bases, and 13 bases separated the two germline ends. CDR3 length: 15 amino acids. CDR3 loop: CAISESGGVGEKLFF. Here the CDR3 DNA reads TGTGCCATCAGTGAGTCGGGGGGGGTTGGCGAAAAACTGTTTTTT.

The V and J genes are TRBV5-8 and TRBJ2-7; 9 nucleotides line up with TRBD2. Germline V gene sequence: CDR1 SGHTS, CDR2 YDEGEE. This CDR3 has 17 amino acids. With 4 bases clipped from V and 1 base from J, the junction kept 12 bases outside the gene matches. CDR3 loop: CASSRGGGSGSSYEQYF. The CDR3 DNA reads TGTGCCAGCAGCCGAGGAGGTGGTAGCGGGAGTTCCTACGAGCAGTACTTC.

This chain links TRBV4-1 with TRBJ2-7; no clear D. The CDR3 spans 14 residues. Between the trimmed V and J ends, which lost 4 bases and 1 base, there was a span of 11 bases. Looked up from germline, CDR1 is MGHRA and CDR2 is YSYEKL. The CDR3 nucleotides read TGCGCCAGCAGCCCCGCTTTCAGGTCCTACGAGCAGTACTTC. As protein: CASSPAFRSYEQYF.

The chain recombines TRBV5-1 with TRBJ2-7; 7 bases map to TRBD2. Per germline, CDR1 SGHRS and CDR2 YFSETQ. This CDR3 spans 16 amino acids. V trimming: 4 bases; J trimming: 2 bases; junction bases outside the gene matches: 12. The CDR3 spells CASSLLGSGFPYEQYF. DNA of the CDR3: TGCGCCAGCAGCCTTCTGGGTAGCGGGTTCCCCTACGAGCAGTACTTC.

This rearrangement joins TRBV21-1 to TRBJ1-1; no DNA check was done on the table's D call, TRBD1. TRBV21-1 is a listed pseudogene. The CDR3 runs 16 residues. CDR3 in amino acids: CASSKVGGQGNTEAFF. The CDR3 coding sequence is TGTGCCAGCAGCAAAGTGGGGGGACAGGGGAACACTGAAGCTTTCTTT.

The chain couples TRBV6-6 to TRBJ2-2; the match to TRBD2 covers 9 bases. Looked up from germline, CDR1 is MNHNY and CDR2 is SVGAGI (reference sequence). The CDR3 extends over 15 amino acids. V lost 5 bases and J lost 5; bases outside the gene matches: 6. This CDR3 reads CASSLSGSGTGELFF. The CDR3 nucleotides are TGTGCCAGCAGTCTTAGCGGGAGTGGAACCGGGGAGCTGTTTTTT.

This clone was observed a single time. This rearrangement joins TRBV28 to TRBJ2-1; TRBD2 agrees at 8 bases. Germline CDR1 and CDR2: MDHEN and SYDVKM. This CDR3 is built from 18 residues. Losses at the gene ends were 2 bases for V and 9 bases for J; bases not matched to a gene: 18. This CDR3 is CASSLARRYGRAIGEQFF. The DNA of the CDR3 is TGTGCCAGCAGTTTAGCCCGTCGGTACGGGAGGGCCATCGGTGAGCAGTTCTTC.

CDR3 coding DNA: TGTGCCAGTAGTTTGGGACACGTCAATCAGCCCCAGCATTTT. The encoded protein is CASSLGHVNQPQHF. The chain has TRBV19 and TRBJ1-5, with D perhaps matching TRBD1 (6 bases). The CDR3 contains 14 residues. The germline V gene encodes CDR1 LNHDA and CDR2 SQIVND (reference sequence). The V end was cut by 5 bases, the J end by 3 bases, with 11 bases between. The variable domain in full, completed from reference TRBV19 and TRBJ1-5, reads DGGITQSPKYLFRKEGQNVTLSCEQNLNHDAMYWYRQDPGQGLRLIYYSQIVNDFQKGDIAEGYSVSREKKESFPLTVTSAQKNPTAFYLCASSLGHVNQPQHFGDGTRLSIL.

The V call is TRBV11-2, the J call TRBJ2-1; TRBD2 matches at 11 bases. From germline, CDR1 is SGHAT and CDR2 FQNNGV. V was clipped by 1 base and J by 8 bases; unmatched bases: 7. The CDR3 sequence is 16 residues long. The CDR3 spells CASSLGGLAEGYEQFF. The CDR3 bases are TGTGCCAGCAGCTTAGGGGGACTAGCGGAGGGCTATGAGCAGTTCTTC.

The J gene is TRBJ1-5, the V gene TRBV9; 10 bases map to TRBD1. CDR1 and CDR2 from the germline V gene are SGDLS and YYNGEE. The CDR3 runs 16 residues. Trimming at V came to 4 bases and at J to 0 bases, leaving 4 bases not matched to a gene. In DNA form, the CDR3 reads TGTGCCAGCAGCCCTGGGACAGGGGCTAGCAATCAGCCCCAGCATTTT. Protein: CASSPGTGASNQPQHF.